A selection of T cell receptor beta chains follows, all from one sample in a study of OX40 agonist ivuxolimab in advanced cancers. Sequencing used immunoSEQ multiplex PCR; TCRdb keeps in-frame clones, though not all of them. The repertoire has about 51,000 clones, roughly 86% of them found once; the top ten carry about 3.7%. The sequenced sample was CD4+ or CD8+ T cells sorted from blood, obtained in a trial of the OX40 agonist ivuxolimab. Source of these receptors: an adult with an advanced solid tumor such as melanoma, head and neck, liver or kidney cancer. Each CDR3 is given with its conserved first and last residue. Fields, in order: CDR3 length, V gene, D gene, J gene, clone size, CDR3 protein, CDR3 DNA. D genes are given only for firm matches. Where a row states a size, it is once, few, many or the class of an expanded clone; other rows omit it.

cdr3_length: 15
v_call: TRBV18
d_call: -
j_call: TRBJ2-5
clone_size: -
cdr3_aa: CASSPRDGVGETQYF
cdr3_nt: TGTGCCAGCTCACCACGAGACGGGGTGGGAGAGACCCAGTACTTC

cdr3_length: 15
v_call: TRBV2
d_call: TRBD2
j_call: TRBJ2-7
clone_size: -
cdr3_aa: CASSPRSGISYEQYF
cdr3_nt: TGTGCCAGCAGTCCTCGTAGCGGGATATCCTACGAGCAGTACTTC

cdr3_length: 12
v_call: TRBV6-6
d_call: -
j_call: TRBJ1-1
clone_size: -
cdr3_aa: CASSYSAGEAFF
cdr3_nt: TGTGCCAGCAGTTACTCAGCCGGGGAAGCTTTCTTT

cdr3_length: 13
v_call: TRBV30
d_call: -
j_call: TRBJ1-6
clone_size: -
cdr3_aa: CAWHRGQFSPLHF
cdr3_nt: TGTGCCTGGCACCGGGGCCAGTTTTCACCCCTCCACTTT

cdr3_length: 18
v_call: TRBV7-9
d_call: TRBD1
j_call: TRBJ2-3
clone_size: -
cdr3_aa: CASSHTGQLSSSTDTQYF
cdr3_nt: TGTGCCAGCAGTCATACGGGACAGCTTTCTTCTAGCACAGATACGCAGTATTTT

cdr3_length: 14
v_call: TRBV19
d_call: -
j_call: TRBJ1-1
clone_size: -
cdr3_aa: CASKSWGWDTEAFF
cdr3_nt: TGTGCCAGCAAATCATGGGGGTGGGACACTGAAGCTTTCTTT

cdr3_length: 12
v_call: TRBV5-6
d_call: -
j_call: TRBJ2-1
clone_size: -
cdr3_aa: CASSRVGNEQFF
cdr3_nt: TGTGCCAGCAGCCGCGTCGGGAATGAGCAGTTCTTC

cdr3_length: 12
v_call: TRBV27
d_call: -
j_call: TRBJ1-2
clone_size: -
cdr3_aa: CASSLFGYGYTF
cdr3_nt: TGTGCCAGCAGTTTATTCGGGTATGGCTACACCTTC

cdr3_length: 16
v_call: TRBV19
d_call: -
j_call: TRBJ2-2
clone_size: -
cdr3_aa: CASSRSPGVVTGELFF
cdr3_nt: TGTGCCAGTAGTAGGTCTCCAGGGGTGGTCACCGGGGAGCTGTTTTTT

cdr3_length: 13
v_call: TRBV6-1
d_call: -
j_call: TRBJ2-5
clone_size: few
cdr3_aa: CASKRGSGETQYF
cdr3_nt: TGTGCCAGCAAAAGGGGTAGCGGAGAGACCCAGTACTTC

cdr3_length: 17
v_call: TRBV18
d_call: TRBD2
j_call: TRBJ2-3
clone_size: -
cdr3_aa: CASSNLTPNSGSDTQYF
cdr3_nt: TGTGCCAGCTCAAACCTTACACCAAATAGCGGGAGTGATACGCAGTATTTT

cdr3_length: 18
v_call: TRBV7-2
d_call: TRBD1
j_call: TRBJ1-1
clone_size: -
cdr3_aa: CASSLVLGTGGSLTEAFF
cdr3_nt: TGTGCCAGCAGCTTAGTATTGGGGACAGGGGGGTCTCTCACTGAAGCTTTCTTT

cdr3_length: 13
v_call: TRBV30
d_call: -
j_call: TRBJ2-7
clone_size: -
cdr3_aa: CAWRKNEIQPEYF
cdr3_nt: TGTGCCTGGAGAAAAAATGAAATTCAGCCTGAGTACTTC

cdr3_length: 15
v_call: TRBV6-5
d_call: TRBD1
j_call: TRBJ1-1
clone_size: -
cdr3_aa: CASSLDRGGDTEAFF
cdr3_nt: TGTGCCAGCAGCCTGGACAGGGGAGGAGACACTGAAGCTTTCTTT

cdr3_length: 12
v_call: TRBV28
d_call: -
j_call: TRBJ1-1
clone_size: -
cdr3_aa: CATLSLNTEAFF
cdr3_nt: TGTGCCACCTTGAGCCTGAACACTGAAGCTTTCTTT

cdr3_length: 15
v_call: TRBV30
d_call: -
j_call: TRBJ2-2
clone_size: -
cdr3_aa: CAWSTLGAIPGELFF
cdr3_nt: TGTGCCTGGAGTACCCTAGGAGCGATCCCCGGGGAGCTGTTTTTT

cdr3_length: 13
v_call: TRBV9
d_call: -
j_call: TRBJ1-6
clone_size: -
cdr3_aa: CASSDGQTSPLHF
cdr3_nt: TGTGCCAGCAGCGATGGACAGACTTCACCCCTCCACTTT

cdr3_length: 18
v_call: TRBV5-1
d_call: TRBD2
j_call: TRBJ2-3
clone_size: -
cdr3_aa: CASSSGLAGGGATDTQYF
cdr3_nt: TGCGCCAGCAGCTCTGGACTAGCGGGGGGCGGGGCGACAGATACGCAGTATTTT

cdr3_length: 15
v_call: TRBV30
d_call: TRBD2
j_call: TRBJ2-2
clone_size: -
cdr3_aa: CAWRGLAGEAGELFF
cdr3_nt: TGTGCCTGGAGAGGACTAGCGGGAGAGGCCGGGGAGCTGTTTTTT

cdr3_length: 12
v_call: TRBV29-1
d_call: -
j_call: TRBJ1-3
clone_size: -
cdr3_aa: CSVQGVGNTIYF
cdr3_nt: TGCAGCGTGCAGGGCGTGGGAAACACCATATATTTT

cdr3_length: 17
v_call: TRBV5-1
d_call: -
j_call: TRBJ2-3
clone_size: -
cdr3_aa: CASSSGDAGTATDTQYF
cdr3_nt: TGCGCCAGCAGCTCGGGGGACGCCGGGACAGCAACAGATACGCAGTATTTT

cdr3_length: 15
v_call: TRBV6-6
d_call: TRBD2
j_call: TRBJ2-7
clone_size: few
cdr3_aa: CASSRLAGGLYEQYF
cdr3_nt: TGTGCCAGCAGTAGATTAGCGGGAGGGCTCTACGAGCAGTACTTC

cdr3_length: 14
v_call: TRBV7-6
d_call: -
j_call: TRBJ1-4
clone_size: -
cdr3_aa: CASSRDKGPEKLFF
cdr3_nt: TGTGCCAGCAGCCGAGACAAAGGCCCTGAAAAACTGTTTTTT

cdr3_length: 15
v_call: TRBV9
d_call: -
j_call: TRBJ2-5
clone_size: once
cdr3_aa: CASSPQGLVGETQYF
cdr3_nt: TGTGCCAGCAGCCCACAGGGATTGGTGGGTGAGACCCAGTACTTC

cdr3_length: 12
v_call: TRBV7-8
d_call: -
j_call: TRBJ2-7
clone_size: -
cdr3_aa: CASSNTGYEQYF
cdr3_nt: TGTGCCAGCAGCAACACGGGGTACGAGCAGTACTTC

cdr3_length: 16
v_call: TRBV5-1
d_call: -
j_call: TRBJ2-2
clone_size: -
cdr3_aa: CASSPQPGQNTGELFF
cdr3_nt: TGCGCCAGCAGTCCACAACCGGGACAAAACACCGGGGAGCTGTTTTTT

cdr3_length: 17
v_call: TRBV10-3
d_call: -
j_call: TRBJ2-2
clone_size: medium-sized
cdr3_aa: CAISERGLSFGTGELFF
cdr3_nt: TGTGCCATCAGTGAAAGGGGTCTCTCCTTTGGGACCGGGGAGCTGTTTTTT

cdr3_length: 13
v_call: TRBV6-5
d_call: TRBD1
j_call: TRBJ2-1
clone_size: -
cdr3_aa: CASNPTGRNEQFF
cdr3_nt: TGTGCCAGCAACCCGACAGGGCGGAATGAGCAGTTCTTC

cdr3_length: 16
v_call: TRBV7-9
d_call: TRBD2
j_call: TRBJ2-7
clone_size: -
cdr3_aa: CASSLGGGTSLSEQYF
cdr3_nt: TGTGCCAGCAGCTTAGGTGGCGGGACTAGCCTCTCCGAGCAGTACTTC

cdr3_length: 15
v_call: TRBV27
d_call: -
j_call: TRBJ1-6
clone_size: -
cdr3_aa: CASSRGGLGNSPLHF
cdr3_nt: TGTGCCAGCAGTCGCGGGGGGTTGGGTAATTCACCCCTCCACTTT

cdr3_length: 14
v_call: TRBV5-1
d_call: -
j_call: TRBJ2-7
clone_size: once
cdr3_aa: CASSDGTLSYEQYF
cdr3_nt: TGCGCCAGCAGCGACGGGACTCTCTCCTACGAGCAGTACTTC

cdr3_length: 14
v_call: TRBV6-5
d_call: -
j_call: TRBJ2-7
clone_size: -
cdr3_aa: CASSPPVGSGEQYF
cdr3_nt: TGTGCCAGCAGTCCTCCGGTGGGATCCGGGGAGCAGTACTTC

cdr3_length: 16
v_call: TRBV27
d_call: -
j_call: TRBJ2-1
clone_size: -
cdr3_aa: CASSLSTPFRGNEQFF
cdr3_nt: TGTGCCAGCAGTTTATCAACCCCGTTTAGGGGTAATGAGCAGTTCTTC

cdr3_length: 12
v_call: TRBV10-2
d_call: TRBD1
j_call: TRBJ2-7
clone_size: -
cdr3_aa: CAGGTGVYEQYF
cdr3_nt: TGCGCCGGGGGGACAGGGGTCTACGAGCAGTACTTC

cdr3_length: 13
v_call: TRBV27
d_call: -
j_call: TRBJ1-2
clone_size: -
cdr3_aa: CASSLSAYHGYTF
cdr3_nt: TGTGCCAGCAGTTTATCGGCCTACCATGGCTACACCTTC

cdr3_length: 17
v_call: TRBV28
d_call: -
j_call: TRBJ1-1
clone_size: -
cdr3_aa: CASSPRVQGAMNTEAFF
cdr3_nt: TGTGCCAGCAGTCCCAGGGTGCAGGGCGCCATGAACACTGAAGCTTTCTTT

cdr3_length: 15
v_call: TRBV10-1
d_call: TRBD2
j_call: TRBJ2-3
clone_size: -
cdr3_aa: CASSETRLATDTQYF
cdr3_nt: TGCGCCAGCAGTGAGACCCGACTAGCGACAGATACGCAGTATTTT

cdr3_length: 17
v_call: TRBV12-1
d_call: -
j_call: TRBJ1-1
clone_size: -
cdr3_aa: CASGYLRGIGGCTEAFF
cdr3_nt: TGTGCCAGTGGGTACTTACGGGGAATAGGAGGTTGCACTGAAGCTTTCTTT

cdr3_length: 14
v_call: TRBV28
d_call: -
j_call: TRBJ1-1
clone_size: -
cdr3_aa: CASTPRGRNTEAFF
cdr3_nt: TGTGCCAGCACCCCCCGGGGGAGGAACACTGAAGCTTTCTTT

cdr3_length: 14
v_call: TRBV9
d_call: -
j_call: TRBJ1-4
clone_size: -
cdr3_aa: CASTESATNEKLFF
cdr3_nt: TGTGCCAGCACGGAGTCTGCAACTAATGAAAAACTGTTTTTT

cdr3_length: 16
v_call: TRBV5-8
d_call: -
j_call: TRBJ1-4
clone_size: -
cdr3_aa: CASSLGRAPPGEKLFF
cdr3_nt: TGTGCCAGCAGCTTGGGTAGAGCCCCCCCAGGCGAAAAACTGTTTTTT

cdr3_length: 9
v_call: TRBV6-4
d_call: -
j_call: TRBJ2-1
clone_size: -
cdr3_aa: CAILHEQFF
cdr3_nt: TGTGCCATCTTACATGAGCAGTTCTTC

cdr3_length: 12
v_call: TRBV6-6
d_call: -
j_call: TRBJ2-7
clone_size: -
cdr3_aa: CASYGQNHEQYF
cdr3_nt: TGTGCCAGCTACGGACAGAACCACGAGCAGTACTTC

cdr3_length: 17
v_call: TRBV28
d_call: TRBD2
j_call: TRBJ2-3
clone_size: few
cdr3_aa: CASSSPRGVWGTDTQYF
cdr3_nt: TGTGCCAGCAGTTCCCCCCGGGGGGTATGGGGCACAGATACGCAGTATTTT

cdr3_length: 13
v_call: TRBV2
d_call: -
j_call: TRBJ2-7
clone_size: -
cdr3_aa: CASSENLDYEQYF
cdr3_nt: TGTGCCAGCAGTGAGAATTTGGACTACGAGCAGTACTTC

cdr3_length: 14
v_call: TRBV2
d_call: TRBD1
j_call: TRBJ2-3
clone_size: -
cdr3_aa: CASSPGQGKDTQYF
cdr3_nt: TGTGCCAGCAGTCCGGGACAGGGTAAAGATACGCAGTATTTT

cdr3_length: 15
v_call: TRBV7-8
d_call: TRBD2
j_call: TRBJ2-7
clone_size: -
cdr3_aa: CASSDPGLEEYEQYF
cdr3_nt: TGTGCCAGCAGCGATCCGGGACTAGAAGAGTACGAGCAGTACTTC

cdr3_length: 14
v_call: TRBV7-3
d_call: TRBD2
j_call: TRBJ2-5
clone_size: -
cdr3_aa: CASSQRGPGETQYF
cdr3_nt: TGTGCCAGCTCCCAGCGGGGGCCTGGGGAGACCCAGTACTTC

cdr3_length: 16
v_call: TRBV23-1
d_call: -
j_call: TRBJ1-4
clone_size: -
cdr3_aa: CASSQSGVPFNEKLFF
cdr3_nt: TGCGCCAGCAGTCAAAGCGGAGTACCCTTTAATGAAAAACTGTTTTTT

cdr3_length: 17
v_call: TRBV7-7
d_call: -
j_call: TRBJ2-2
clone_size: -
cdr3_aa: CASSLSKAGTNTGELFF
cdr3_nt: TGTGCTAGCAGCTTAAGTAAGGCGGGGACGAACACCGGGGAGCTGTTTTTT

cdr3_length: 13
v_call: TRBV18
d_call: -
j_call: TRBJ2-3
clone_size: -
cdr3_aa: CASSQTVSDTQYF
cdr3_nt: TGTGCCAGCTCACAGACAGTCTCAGATACGCAGTATTTT

cdr3_length: 13
v_call: TRBV30
d_call: -
j_call: TRBJ2-3
clone_size: -
cdr3_aa: CAWSALATDTQYF
cdr3_nt: TGTGCCTGGAGTGCGCTAGCGACAGATACGCAGTATTTT

cdr3_length: 16
v_call: TRBV5-6
d_call: -
j_call: TRBJ2-7
clone_size: -
cdr3_aa: CASSWGGGRAMDEQYF
cdr3_nt: TGTGCCAGCAGCTGGGGCGGGGGCAGGGCCATGGACGAGCAGTACTTC

cdr3_length: 14
v_call: TRBV18
d_call: -
j_call: TRBJ2-7
clone_size: -
cdr3_aa: CASSPNGQSYEQYF
cdr3_nt: TGTGCCAGCTCACCAAACGGACAGTCCTACGAGCAGTACTTC

cdr3_length: 16
v_call: TRBV19
d_call: -
j_call: TRBJ2-1
clone_size: -
cdr3_aa: CASSITGRPPYNEQFF
cdr3_nt: TGTGCCAGTAGTATTACGGGGAGGCCTCCCTACAATGAGCAGTTCTTC